This T cell receptor (beta chain) is drawn from a study of glioma-infiltrating T cells after dendritic cell vaccination. Study overall: Dendritic cells derived from monocytes and pulsed with autologous tumor lysate formed the vaccine. Patients received three intradermal dendritic cell vaccine injections at biweekly intervals.

Germline V gives CDR1 SEHNR, CDR2 FQNEAQ (reference sequence). The CDR3 sequence is 15 residues long. V was clipped by 4 bases and J by 4 bases; unmatched bases: 8. The protocol was immunoSEQ multiplex PCR, while the TCRdb copy is restricted to in-frame clones and leaves out a portion. The repertoire holds roughly 47,000 clones, with 85% as singletons. This specimen was blood, taken before dendritic cell vaccination. This rearrangement joins TRBV7-9 to TRBJ1-1, with 8 bases that match TRBD1. This receptor was identified in a human donor with glioblastoma. The chain's CDR3 is CASSSRRTGTTEAFF. For the CDR3, the DNA is TGTGCCAGCAGCTCTCGCCGGACAGGGACCACTGAAGCTTTCTTT.